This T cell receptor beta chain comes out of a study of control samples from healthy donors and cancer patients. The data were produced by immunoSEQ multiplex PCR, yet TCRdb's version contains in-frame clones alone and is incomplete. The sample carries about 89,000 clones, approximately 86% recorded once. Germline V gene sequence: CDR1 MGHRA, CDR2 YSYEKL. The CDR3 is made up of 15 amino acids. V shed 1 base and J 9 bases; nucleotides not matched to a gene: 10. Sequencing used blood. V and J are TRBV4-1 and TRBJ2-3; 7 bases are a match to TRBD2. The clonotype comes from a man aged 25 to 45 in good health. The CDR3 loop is CASSQGGLAVWTQYF. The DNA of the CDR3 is TGCGCCAGCAGCCAAGGGGGCCTAGCGGTTTGGACGCAGTATTTT.